Listed here are 23 T cell receptor beta chains from one sample, sequenced in a study of T cell changes during pregnancy in multiple sclerosis. Here immunoSEQ multiplex PCR was the method, and the copy in TCRdb shows in-frame clones only, minus some. The sample lists approximately 44,000 clones, approximately 90% occurring once. Material: CD4+ T cells from peripheral blood mononuclear cells, obtained in the third trimester of pregnancy. The origin of the receptors is a female donor with multiple sclerosis, enrolled in a pregnancy study.

The chain links TRBV5-6 to TRBJ2-6; TRBD2 aligns across 8 bases. V dropped 1 base and J dropped 0; count of bases not matched to a gene: 3. CDR1 and CDR2 (germline): SGHDT, YYEEEE. The CDR3 extends over 17 amino acids. The CDR3 nucleotides are TGTGCCAGCAGCTTGTTAGCGGGGAGCTCTGGGGCCAACGTCCTGACTTTC. Translating gives CASSLLAGSSGANVLTF.

The gene calls are TRBV18 and TRBJ1-1, with D unclear. Germline V gene lookup returns CDR1 KGHSH and CDR2 LQKENI. V was shortened by 3 bases and J by 4 bases, with 6 bases between the two germline ends. CDR3 length: 12 residues. The CDR3 reads CASSPESTEAFF. Here the CDR3 DNA reads TGTGCCAGCTCACCTGAGAGCACTGAAGCTTTCTTT.

This chain connects TRBV18 to TRBJ2-3, with 7 bases identical to TRBD1. The germline V gene has CDR1 KGHSH and CDR2 LQKENI. The V gene end was trimmed by 3 bases and the J gene end by 2 bases; junction bases not matched to a gene: 5. The CDR3 length is 15 residues. CDR3 protein: CASSPVRGYTDTQYF. DNA of the CDR3: TGTGCCAGCTCACCGGTCAGGGGGTACACAGATACGCAGTATTTT.

The chain has TRBV4-1 and TRBJ2-1; possibly TRBD1 for D (6 bases). V gave up 1 base and J gave up 4 bases, with 11 bases separating them. The CDR3 is 15 amino acids. Germline CDR1 reads MGHRA; CDR2 reads YSYEKL. DNA of the CDR3: TGCGCCAGCAGCCAAGGATCGCAGGGGTACAATGAGCAGTTCTTC. It codes for CASSQGSQGYNEQFF.

The chain recombines TRBV6-1 with TRBJ2-7, with D perhaps matching TRBD1 (6 bases). The CDR3 runs to 14 residues. Germline CDR1 is MNHNS and CDR2 is SASEGT. V was cut by 4 bases and J by 3 bases, with 13 bases left in between. Written as DNA, the CDR3 is TGTGCCAGCAGTGGGGGGACAACAGGCTACGAGCAGTACTTC. Its translation: CASSGGTTGYEQYF.

J is TRBJ2-1 and V is TRBV5-6; 8 bases line up with TRBD2. CDR3 length: 16 amino acids. V was clipped by 4 bases and J by 3 bases; unmatched bases: 9. Per the germline V gene, CDR1 is SGHDT and CDR2 is YYEEEE. The CDR3 protein is CASSREGLVIYNEQFF. DNA of the CDR3: TGTGCCAGCAGCAGGGAGGGACTAGTTATCTACAATGAGCAGTTCTTC. Drawing the rest from reference TRBV5-6 and TRBJ2-1, the complete variable domain is DAGVTQSPTHLIKTRGQQVTLRCSPKSGHDTVSWYQQALGQGPQFIFQYYEEEERQRGNFPDRFSGHQFPNYSSELNVNALLLGDSALYLCASSREGLVIYNEQFFGPGTRLTVL.

The chain has TRBV5-1 and TRBJ1-4; possible D gene TRBD1, 5 bases. V lost 5 bases and J lost 0, with 11 bases in between. The CDR3 runs to 15 residues. The germline V gene has CDR1 SGHRS and CDR2 YFSETQ. The CDR3 coding sequence is TGCGCCAGCAGGCGGGGCCCTGCAACTAATGAAAAACTGTTTTTT. Encoded protein: CASRRGPATNEKLFF.

V is TRBV6-4 and J is TRBJ2-1, with 7 bases matching TRBD2. This CDR3 region has 13 residues. CDR1 is MRHNA and CDR2 is SNTAGT in the germline V gene. With V trimmed by 5 bases and J by 10 bases, 8 bases remained unmatched. The CDR3 nucleotides read TGTGCCAGCAGTATCGAGTCAGCGGGGGAGCAGTTCTTC. Its translation is CASSIESAGEQFF.

The chain is built from TRBV7-3 and TRBJ2-3; 8 bases map to TRBD2. Looked up from germline, CDR1 is SGHTA and CDR2 is FQGTGA. This CDR3 has 14 amino acids. After removal of 0 bases from V and 5 bases from J, the junction contained 1 base not matched to a gene. The CDR3 DNA reads TGTGCCAGCAGCTTAACGGGACTAGAAGATACGCAGTATTTT. This codes for CASSLTGLEDTQYF.

The CDR3 sequence: CASSTGDGRGTDTQYF. The CDR3 DNA reads TGTGCCAGCAGCACAGGGGACGGGAGGGGCACAGATACGCAGTATTTT. The chain uses TRBV9 and TRBJ2-3; a weak D match, TRBD2 (8 bases). The CDR3 sequence is 16 residues long. CDR1 SGDLS and CDR2 YYNGEE come from the germline V gene. V gave up 4 bases and J gave up 1 base, with 16 bases separating them. The complete variable domain, with remaining parts taken from reference TRBV9 and TRBJ2-3, reads DSGVTQTPKHLITATGQRVTLRCSPRSGDLSVYWYQQSLDQGLQFLIQYYNGEERAKGNILERFSAQQFPDLHSELNLSSLELGDSALYFCASSTGDGRGTDTQYFGPGTRLTVL.

The chain has TRBV6-1 and TRBJ1-5, with TRBD1 matching 7 bases. The ends lost 4 bases at V and 7 bases at J; junction bases unmatched: 10. Germline V gene sequence: CDR1 MNHNS, CDR2 SASEGT. The CDR3 length is 15 residues. This CDR3 is CASSAQDRLVQPQHF. The CDR3 DNA sequence: TGTGCCAGCAGTGCCCAGGACAGGCTTGTCCAGCCCCAGCATTTT.

The V call is TRBV20-1, the J call TRBJ1-3; D not resolved. Germline V CDR1 and CDR2: DFQATT, SNEGSKA (reference sequence). This CDR3 has 11 amino acids. V lost 6 bases and J lost 4, with 7 bases in between. The CDR3 loop is CSASQGNTIYF. For the CDR3, the DNA is TGCAGTGCGTCCCAGGGAAACACCATATATTTT.

This rearrangement joins TRBV19 to TRBJ2-2; D is unresolved. The CDR3 extends over 15 amino acids. Trimming cost V 5 bases and J 1 base, with 11 bases left between them. Germline V CDR1 and CDR2: LNHDA, SQIVND (reference sequence). The CDR3 protein is CASSSLKRNTGELFF. CDR3 nucleotides: TGTGCCAGTAGTTCCCTGAAGCGGAACACCGGGGAGCTGTTTTTT.

J is TRBJ2-5 and V is TRBV7-8; D uncertain. The CDR3 has 13 residues. Germline V gene data show CDR1 as SGHVS and CDR2 as FQNEAQ. V was cut by 3 bases and J by 5 bases, with 10 bases left in between. This CDR3 reads CASSFADRETQYF. The DNA for the CDR3 is TGTGCCAGCAGCTTTGCGGATAGGGAGACCCAGTACTTC. The complete variable domain, with remaining parts taken from reference TRBV7-8 and TRBJ2-5, reads GAGVSQSPRYKVAKRGQDVALRCDPISGHVSLFWYQQALGQGPEFLTYFQNEAQLDKSGLPSDRFFAERPEGSVSTLKIQRTQQEDSAVYLCASSFADRETQYFGPGTRLLVL.

The rearrangement joins TRBV15 to TRBJ2-2; 9 positions agree with TRBD2. V shed 5 bases and J 6 bases; nucleotides not matched to a gene: 10. CDR1 LNHNV and CDR2 YYDKDF come from the germline V gene (reference sequence). The CDR3 is 16 amino acids. The CDR3 sequence: CATSYLLAGGAGELFF. The CDR3 DNA follows: TGTGCCACCAGCTATTTACTAGCGGGCGGGGCCGGGGAGCTGTTTTTT. Full variable domain (missing parts from reference TRBV15 and TRBJ2-2): DAMVIQNPRYQVTQFGKPVTLSCSQTLNHNVMYWYQQKSSQAPKLLFHYYDKDFNNEADTPDNFQSRRPNTSFCFLDIRSPGLGDTAMYLCATSYLLAGGAGELFFGEGSRLTVL.

This clone was detected only once. This chain links TRBV7-9 with TRBJ1-1; the D gene is possibly TRBD1 (5 bases). This CDR3 contains 17 residues. Germline V gene lookup returns CDR1 SEHNR and CDR2 FQNEAQ (reference sequence). The V end was cut by 4 bases, the J end by 0 bases, with 18 bases between. CDR3 protein: CASSSPRGGPMNTEAFF. In DNA, the CDR3 is TGTGCCAGCAGCTCCCCTCGGGGGGGTCCCATGAACACTGAAGCTTTCTTT.

The chain employs TRBV6-5 and TRBJ1-3; no definite D call. CDR3 size: 13 residues. Between the trimmed V and J ends, which lost 6 bases and 0 bases, there was a span of 6 bases. Germline CDR1 is MNHEY and CDR2 is SVGAGI. This CDR3 is CASRRGSGNTIYF. In DNA form, the CDR3 reads TGTGCCAGCAGACGAGGCTCTGGAAACACCATATATTTT.

The V and J genes are TRBV7-2 and TRBJ2-1, with 14 bases matching TRBD2. The ends lost 3 bases at V and 7 bases at J; junction bases unmatched: 5. This CDR3 region has 16 residues. The germline V gene encodes CDR1 SGHTA and CDR2 FQGNSA. The CDR3 nucleotides are TGTGCCAGCAGCTTCGGACTAGCGGGGGGACTAAATGAGCAGTTCTTC. It encodes CASSFGLAGGLNEQFF.

The gene calls are TRBV7-9 and TRBJ2-5; weak D call: TRBD2 (5 bases). Germline V gene lookup returns CDR1 SEHNR and CDR2 FQNEAQ (reference sequence). The V end was cut by 5 bases, the J end by 3 bases, with 10 bases between. CDR3 length: 13 residues. The CDR3 DNA sequence: TGTGCCAGCAGCCCCCTAGCAAAAGAGACCCAGTACTTC. Protein: CASSPLAKETQYF. The whole variable domain, filled in from reference TRBV7-9 and TRBJ2-5, reads DTGVSQNPRHKITKRGQNVTFRCDPISEHNRLYWYRQTLGQGPEFLTYFQNEAQLEKSRLLSDRFSAERPKGSFSTLEIQRTEQGDSAMYLCASSPLAKETQYFGPGTRLLVL.

This chain joins TRBV28 and TRBJ2-7; TRBD1 matches 9 bases. Per germline, CDR1 MDHEN and CDR2 SYDVKM. This CDR3 spans 14 amino acids. V shed 6 bases and J 2 bases; nucleotides not matched to a gene: 5. Here the CDR3 reads CASRRTGVPYEQYF. DNA of the CDR3: TGTGCCAGCAGACGGACAGGGGTACCCTACGAGCAGTACTTC.

The rearrangement uses TRBV4-2 and TRBJ2-5; 9 bases map to TRBD2. Germline CDR1 LGHNA, CDR2 YNFKEQ. Losses at the gene ends were 1 base for V and 3 bases for J; bases not matched to a gene: 6. This CDR3 is 16 amino acids long. CDR3 loop: CASSQAAGGVKETQYF. The DNA of the CDR3 is TGTGCCAGCAGCCAAGCGGCGGGAGGGGTAAAAGAGACCCAGTACTTC.

V is TRBV4-3 and J is TRBJ2-3, with TRBD2 identical over 8 bases. Per the germline V gene, CDR1 is LGHNA and CDR2 is YSLEER. The ends lost 0 bases at V and 4 bases at J; junction bases unmatched: 12. CDR3 size: 18 residues. The CDR3 DNA reads as TGCGCCAGCAGCCAAGATCTTTACCTTGCGGGAGGTTCAGATACGCAGTATTTT. Protein sequence: CASSQDLYLAGGSDTQYF.

The chain employs TRBV27 and TRBJ2-3; 9 nucleotides align to TRBD2. V lost 3 bases to trimming and J lost 6 bases; unmatched junction nucleotides: 7. The CDR3 has 15 amino acids. Germline values: CDR1 MNHEY, CDR2 SMNVEV (reference sequence). CDR3 loop: CASSFGLAGHDTQYF. CDR3 coding DNA: TGTGCCAGCAGTTTTGGCCTAGCGGGACATGATACGCAGTATTTT.